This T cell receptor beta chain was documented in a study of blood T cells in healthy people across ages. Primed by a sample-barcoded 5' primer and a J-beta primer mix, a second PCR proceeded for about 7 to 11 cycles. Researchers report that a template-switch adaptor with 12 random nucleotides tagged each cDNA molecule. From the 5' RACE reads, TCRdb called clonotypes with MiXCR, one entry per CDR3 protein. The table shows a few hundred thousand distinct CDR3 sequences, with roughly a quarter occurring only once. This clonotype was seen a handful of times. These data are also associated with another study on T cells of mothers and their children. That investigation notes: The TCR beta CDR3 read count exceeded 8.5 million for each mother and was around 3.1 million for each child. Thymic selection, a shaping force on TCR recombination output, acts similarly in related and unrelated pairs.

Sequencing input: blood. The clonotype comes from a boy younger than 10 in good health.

The CDR3 DNA reads as TGTGCCAGCAGCTCTAGCGGGTTCCAAGAGACCCAGTACTTC. Translating gives CASSSSGFQETQYF. The V call is TRBV11-2, the J call TRBJ2-5, with TRBD2 identical over 8 bases. Germline V gene lookup returns CDR1 SGHAT and CDR2 FQNNGV. CDR3 length equals 14 residues. V dropped 4 bases and J dropped 1; count of bases not matched to a gene: 2.